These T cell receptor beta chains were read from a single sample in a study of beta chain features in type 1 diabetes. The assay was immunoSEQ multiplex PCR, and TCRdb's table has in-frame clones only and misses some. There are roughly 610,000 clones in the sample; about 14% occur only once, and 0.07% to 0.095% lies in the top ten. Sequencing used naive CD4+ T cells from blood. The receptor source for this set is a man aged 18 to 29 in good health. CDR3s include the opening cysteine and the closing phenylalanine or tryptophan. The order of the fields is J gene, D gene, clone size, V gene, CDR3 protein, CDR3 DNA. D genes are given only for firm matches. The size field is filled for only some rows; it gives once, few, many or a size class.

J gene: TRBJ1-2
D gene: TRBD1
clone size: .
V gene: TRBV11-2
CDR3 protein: CASSVQGAYGYTF
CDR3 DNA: TGTGCCAGCAGCGTCCAGGGGGCGTATGGCTACACCTTC

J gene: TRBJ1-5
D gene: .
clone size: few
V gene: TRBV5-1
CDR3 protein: CASSLEGQGPQPQHF
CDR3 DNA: TGCGCCAGCAGCTTGGAGGGCCAGGGTCCGCAGCCCCAGCATTTT

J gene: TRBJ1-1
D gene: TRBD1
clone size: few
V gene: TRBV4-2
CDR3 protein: CASSRLGDRATEAFF
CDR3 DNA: TGTGCCAGCAGCCGCTTGGGGGACAGGGCCACTGAAGCTTTCTTT

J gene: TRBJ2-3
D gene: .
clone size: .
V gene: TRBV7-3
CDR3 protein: CASSLGANTDTQYF
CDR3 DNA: TGTGCCAGCAGCTTAGGGGCCAACACAGATACGCAGTATTTT

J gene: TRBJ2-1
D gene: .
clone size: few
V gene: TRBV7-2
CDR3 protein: CASSLVASNEQFF
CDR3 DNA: TGTGCCAGCAGCTTAGTAGCTAGCAATGAGCAGTTCTTC

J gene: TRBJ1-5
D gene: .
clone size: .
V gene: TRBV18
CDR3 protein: CASSQGVKGNQPQHF
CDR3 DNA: TGTGCCAGCTCACAGGGGGTTAAAGGCAATCAGCCCCAGCATTTT

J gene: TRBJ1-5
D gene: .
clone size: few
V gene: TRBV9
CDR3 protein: CASSVRPNQPQHF
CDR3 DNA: TGTGCCAGCAGCGTAAGGCCAAATCAGCCCCAGCATTTT

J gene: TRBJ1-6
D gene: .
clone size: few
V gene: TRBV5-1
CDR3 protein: CASSLTELGSPLHF
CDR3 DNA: TGCGCCAGCAGCTTGACCGAGCTAGGGTCACCCCTCCACTTT

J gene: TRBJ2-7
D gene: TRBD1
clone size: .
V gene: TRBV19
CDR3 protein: CASSPYGQGAYEQYF
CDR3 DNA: TGTGCCAGTAGTCCCTACGGACAGGGGGCCTACGAGCAGTACTTC

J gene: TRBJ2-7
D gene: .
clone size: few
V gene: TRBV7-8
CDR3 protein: CASSPLMEQYF
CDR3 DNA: TGTGCCAGCAGCCCGTTAATGGAGCAGTACTTC

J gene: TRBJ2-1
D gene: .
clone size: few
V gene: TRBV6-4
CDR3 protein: CASSEEGQAPYYNEQFF
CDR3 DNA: TGTGCCAGCAGTGAAGAGGGGCAGGCCCCTTACTACAATGAGCAGTTCTTC

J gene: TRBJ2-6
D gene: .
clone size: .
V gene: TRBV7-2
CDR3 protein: CASRPGQPSAGANVLTF
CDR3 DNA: TGTGCCAGCAGACCGGGACAACCTTCTGCCGGGGCCAACGTCCTGACTTTC